This TCR beta chain was captured in a study of blood T cell repertoires in COVID-19. Study-level background: Acute and convalescent COVID-19 specimens originated in the United States, Italy and Spain.

Here immunoSEQ multiplex PCR was the method, and the copy in TCRdb shows in-frame clones only, minus some. The sample holds under 150,000 clones, approximately 88% seen once. Trimming left V 6 bases short and J 1 base short, with 13 bases between. Looked up from germline, CDR1 is SGHRS and CDR2 is YFSETQ. CDR3 length equals 14 residues. The sample taken for sequencing was peripheral blood. This clonotype originated in a woman aged 80 or older with acute or convalescent COVID-19. The genes are TRBV5-1 and TRBJ1-1; a possible D gene is TRBD1 (6 bases). The CDR3 here is CASTNTGTNTEAFF. As DNA, the CDR3 is TGCGCCAGCACCAACACAGGGACGAACACTGAAGCTTTCTTT.